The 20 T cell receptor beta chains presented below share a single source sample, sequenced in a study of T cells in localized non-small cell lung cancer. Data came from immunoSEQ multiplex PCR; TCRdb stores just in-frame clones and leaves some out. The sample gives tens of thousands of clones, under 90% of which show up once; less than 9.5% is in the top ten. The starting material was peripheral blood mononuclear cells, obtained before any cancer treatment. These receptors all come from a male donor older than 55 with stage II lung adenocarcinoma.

The CDR3 DNA sequence: TGCGCCAGCAGTGAGGGATCCGGAAACACCATATATTTT. Its translation: CASSEGSGNTIYF. This chain uses TRBV5-1 with TRBJ1-3; D uncertain. Germline CDR1 reads SGHRS; CDR2 reads YFSETQ. The V and J ends lost 5 bases and 4 bases respectively, with 10 bases between them. The CDR3 spans 13 residues.

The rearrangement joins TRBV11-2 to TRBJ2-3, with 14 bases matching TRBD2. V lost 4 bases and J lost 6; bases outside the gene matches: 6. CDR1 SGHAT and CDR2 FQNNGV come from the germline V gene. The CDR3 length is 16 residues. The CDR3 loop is CASSSGTSGRADTQYF. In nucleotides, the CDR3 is TGTGCCAGCAGCTCCGGGACTAGCGGGAGAGCGGATACGCAGTATTTT.

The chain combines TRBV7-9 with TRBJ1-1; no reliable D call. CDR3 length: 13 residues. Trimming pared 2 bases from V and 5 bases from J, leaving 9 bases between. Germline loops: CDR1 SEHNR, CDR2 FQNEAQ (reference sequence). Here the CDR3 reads CASSLLTNTEAFF. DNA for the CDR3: TGTGCCAGCAGCTTATTGACCAATACTGAAGCTTTCTTT.

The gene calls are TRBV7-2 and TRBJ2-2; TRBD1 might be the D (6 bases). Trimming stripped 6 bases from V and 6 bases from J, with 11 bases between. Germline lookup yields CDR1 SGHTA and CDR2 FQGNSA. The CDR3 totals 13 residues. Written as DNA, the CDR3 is TGTGCCAGCAGGCAGGGGCGGCCCGGGGAGCTGTTTTTT. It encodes CASRQGRPGELFF.

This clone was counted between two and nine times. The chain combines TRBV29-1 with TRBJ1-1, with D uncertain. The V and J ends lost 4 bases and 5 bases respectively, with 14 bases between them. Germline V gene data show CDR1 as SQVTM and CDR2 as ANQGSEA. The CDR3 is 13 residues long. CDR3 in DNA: TGCAGCGTTGTGGAGGACCGTCGAACTGAAGCTTTCTTT. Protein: CSVVEDRRTEAFF.

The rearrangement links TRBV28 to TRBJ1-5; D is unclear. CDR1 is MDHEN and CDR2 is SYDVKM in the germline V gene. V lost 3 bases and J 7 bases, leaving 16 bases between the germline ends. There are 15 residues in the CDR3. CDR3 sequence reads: CASSFDPPKEQPQHF. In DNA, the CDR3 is TGTGCCAGCAGTTTCGACCCTCCTAAGGAGCAGCCCCAGCATTTT.

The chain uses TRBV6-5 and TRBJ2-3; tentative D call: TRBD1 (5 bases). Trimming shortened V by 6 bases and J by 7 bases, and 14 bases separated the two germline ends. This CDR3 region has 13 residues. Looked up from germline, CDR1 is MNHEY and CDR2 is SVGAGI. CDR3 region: CASSQEQGYTQYF. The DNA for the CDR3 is TGTGCCAGCAGCCAGGAGCAGGGTTATACGCAGTATTTT.

The CDR3 loop is CASSLLPSSGNTIYF. CDR3 bases: TGTGCCAGCAGTTTACTCCCCAGTTCTGGAAACACCATATATTTT. This chain joins TRBV28 and TRBJ1-3; D is undetermined. Germline V lookup: CDR1 MDHEN, CDR2 SYDVKM. With 2 bases removed from V and 1 base from J, the gap between germline ends came to 9 bases. The CDR3 covers 15 residues. The whole variable domain, remainder taken from reference TRBV28 and TRBJ1-3, is DVKVTQSSRYLVKRTGEKVFLECVQDMDHENMFWYRQDPGLGLRLIYFSYDVKMKEKGDIPEGYSVSREKKERFSLILESASTNQTSMYLCASSLLPSSGNTIYFGEGSWLTVV.

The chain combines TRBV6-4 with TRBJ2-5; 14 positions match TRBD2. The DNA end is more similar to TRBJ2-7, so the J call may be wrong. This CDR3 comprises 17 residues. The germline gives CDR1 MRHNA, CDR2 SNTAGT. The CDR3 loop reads CASSDPWTSGRLYEQYF. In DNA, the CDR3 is TGTGCCAGCAGTGACCCTTGGACTAGCGGGAGGCTATACGAGCAGTACTTC.

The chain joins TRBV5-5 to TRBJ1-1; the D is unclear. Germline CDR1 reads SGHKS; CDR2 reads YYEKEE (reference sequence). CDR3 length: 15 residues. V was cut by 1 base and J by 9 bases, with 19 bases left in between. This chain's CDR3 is CASSLSRQPLEKAFF. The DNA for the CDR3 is TGTGCCAGCAGCTTGTCGCGTCAGCCCCTGGAGAAAGCTTTCTTT.

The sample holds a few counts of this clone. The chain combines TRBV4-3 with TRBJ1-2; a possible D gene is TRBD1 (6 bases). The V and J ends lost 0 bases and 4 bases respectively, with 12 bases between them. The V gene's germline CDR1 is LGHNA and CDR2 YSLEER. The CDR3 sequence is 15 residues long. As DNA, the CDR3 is TGCGCCAGCAGCCAAGATCCCACAGGGAGCTATGGCTACACCTTC. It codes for CASSQDPTGSYGYTF.

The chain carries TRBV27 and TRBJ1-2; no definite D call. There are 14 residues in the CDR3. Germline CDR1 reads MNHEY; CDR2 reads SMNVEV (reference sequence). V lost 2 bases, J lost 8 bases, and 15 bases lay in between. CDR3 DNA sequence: TGTGCCAGCAGTTTACTCTACGGGATGGGAGGCTACACCTTC. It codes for CASSLLYGMGGYTF.

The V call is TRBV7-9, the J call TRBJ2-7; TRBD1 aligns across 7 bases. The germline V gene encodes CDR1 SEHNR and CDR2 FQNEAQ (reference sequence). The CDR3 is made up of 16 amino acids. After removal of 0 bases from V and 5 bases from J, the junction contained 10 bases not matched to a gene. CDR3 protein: CASSLARNRGFDEQYF. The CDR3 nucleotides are TGTGCCAGCAGCTTAGCGCGCAACAGGGGATTCGACGAGCAGTACTTC.

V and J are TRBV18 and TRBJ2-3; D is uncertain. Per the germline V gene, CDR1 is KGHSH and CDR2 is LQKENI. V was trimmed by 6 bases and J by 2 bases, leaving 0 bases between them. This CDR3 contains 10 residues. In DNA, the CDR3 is TGTGCCAGCTCCACAGATACGCAGTATTTT. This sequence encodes CASSTDTQYF.

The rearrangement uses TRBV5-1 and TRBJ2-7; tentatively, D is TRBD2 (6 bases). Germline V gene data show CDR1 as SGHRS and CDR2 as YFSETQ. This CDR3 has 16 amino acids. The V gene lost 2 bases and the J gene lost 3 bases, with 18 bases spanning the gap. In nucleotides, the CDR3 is TGCGCCAGCAGCTTAGGCGGGACCAGTCGAAACTACGAGCAGTACTTC. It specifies CASSLGGTSRNYEQYF. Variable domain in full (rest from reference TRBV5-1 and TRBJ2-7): KAGVTQTPRYLIKTRGQQVTLSCSPISGHRSVSWYQQTPGQGLQFLFEYFSETQRNKGNFPGRFSGRQFSNSRSEMNVSTLELGDSALYLCASSLGGTSRNYEQYFGPGTRLTVT.

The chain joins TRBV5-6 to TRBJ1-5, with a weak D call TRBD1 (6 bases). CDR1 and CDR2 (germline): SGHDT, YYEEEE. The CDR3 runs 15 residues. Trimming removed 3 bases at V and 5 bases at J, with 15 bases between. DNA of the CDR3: TGTGCCAGCAGCTCCGGACAGAGATGGGATCAGCCCCAGCATTTT. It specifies CASSSGQRWDQPQHF.

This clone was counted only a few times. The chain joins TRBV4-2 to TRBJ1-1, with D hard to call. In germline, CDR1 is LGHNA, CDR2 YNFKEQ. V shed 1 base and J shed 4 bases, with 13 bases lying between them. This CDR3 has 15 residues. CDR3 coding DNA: TGTGCCAGCAGCCAAGCCTCCAACTTGATCACTGAAGCTTTCTTT. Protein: CASSQASNLITEAFF.

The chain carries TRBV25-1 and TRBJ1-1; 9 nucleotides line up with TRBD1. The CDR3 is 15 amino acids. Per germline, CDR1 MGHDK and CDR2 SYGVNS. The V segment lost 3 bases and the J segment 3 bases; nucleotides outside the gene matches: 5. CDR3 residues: CASSDPGQGDTEAFF. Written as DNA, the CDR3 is TGTGCCAGCAGTGACCCGGGACAGGGCGACACTGAAGCTTTCTTT.

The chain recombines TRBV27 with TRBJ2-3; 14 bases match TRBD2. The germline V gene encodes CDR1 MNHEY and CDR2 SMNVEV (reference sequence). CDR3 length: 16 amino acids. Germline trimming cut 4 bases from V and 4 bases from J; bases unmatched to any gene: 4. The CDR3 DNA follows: TGTGCCAGCAGTTCCGGGACTAGCGGGAGATCAGATACGCAGTATTTT. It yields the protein CASSSGTSGRSDTQYF.

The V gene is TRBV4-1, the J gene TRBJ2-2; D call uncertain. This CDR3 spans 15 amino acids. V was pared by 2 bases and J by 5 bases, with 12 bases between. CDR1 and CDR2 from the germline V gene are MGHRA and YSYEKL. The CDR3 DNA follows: TGCGCCAGCAGCCAACCATCAAGGGATACCGGGGAGCTGTTTTTT. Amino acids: CASSQPSRDTGELFF.